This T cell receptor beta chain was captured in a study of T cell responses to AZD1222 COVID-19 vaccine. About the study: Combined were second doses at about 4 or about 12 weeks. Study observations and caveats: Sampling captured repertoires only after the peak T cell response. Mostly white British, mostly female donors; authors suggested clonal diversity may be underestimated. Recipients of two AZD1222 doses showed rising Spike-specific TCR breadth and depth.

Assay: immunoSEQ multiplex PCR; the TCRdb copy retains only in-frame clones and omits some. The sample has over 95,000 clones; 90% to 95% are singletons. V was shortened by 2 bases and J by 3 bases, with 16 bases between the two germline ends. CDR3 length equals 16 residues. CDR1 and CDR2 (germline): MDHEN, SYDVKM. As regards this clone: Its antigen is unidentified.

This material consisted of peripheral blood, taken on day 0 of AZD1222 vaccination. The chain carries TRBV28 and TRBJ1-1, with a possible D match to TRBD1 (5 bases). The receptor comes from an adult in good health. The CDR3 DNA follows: TGTGCCAGCAGTTTACACCCAGGGAACATGGACACTGAAGCTTTCTTT. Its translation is CASSLHPGNMDTEAFF. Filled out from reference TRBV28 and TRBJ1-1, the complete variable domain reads DVKVTQSSRYLVKRTGEKVFLECVQDMDHENMFWYRQDPGLGLRLIYFSYDVKMKEKGDIPEGYSVSREKKERFSLILESASTNQTSMYLCASSLHPGNMDTEAFFGQGTRLTVV.